Described below is a single T cell receptor (beta chain) sequence and its context. Germline is not matched at one junction end, which may reflect a read error. Using immunoSEQ multiplex PCR, the repertoire was profiled, and TCRdb retains in-frame clones only, with some absent. The sample totals some 20,000 clones. Prevalent HPV16 infections were excluded; only incident single HPV16 infections included. The data derive from a study of T cells in women clearing cervical HPV infection. The TCR was taken from a woman between 18 and 69 years old with a cervical HPV16 infection that either progressed to CIN3+ or cleared (not recorded which). The sequencing sample was made of blood buffy coat.

CDR3 DNA, as far as it was read: TGCGCCAGCAGCCAAGCCTCCTTCACAGATACG. Protein product: CASSQASFTDT. The CDR3 in its entirety is CASSQASFTDTQYF. The chain recombines TRBV4-2 with TRBJ2-3, with no clear D. The CDR3 is cut off 3 residues early in the read; its end comes from the germline J gene. This CDR3 has 14 amino acids. CDR1 is LGHNA, CDR2 YNFKEQ, per germline.